These 10 T cell receptor beta chains share one sample of origin, sequenced in a study of cytomegalovirus exposure and HLA in healthy donors. This PCR relied on a set of 60 Vbeta primers and 13 Jbeta primers. Profiling relied on immunoSEQ multiplex PCR, and the TCRdb table lists in-frame clones only, not all of them. The sample has 100,000 to 150,000 clones, roughly four fifths seen once. The sample comprised PBMCs. These receptors all come from a man aged 50 or older in good health and CMV-seropositive.

V gene TRBV4-3 combines with J gene TRBJ2-3; D perhaps matches TRBD1 (6 bases). CDR3 length equals 13 residues. Germline assignment: CDR1 LGHNA and CDR2 YSLEER. V was trimmed by 1 base and J by 8 bases, leaving 10 bases between them. The CDR3 DNA is TGCGCCAGCAGCCAAGGGGGGCTCGGTACGCAGTATTTT. Translating gives CASSQGGLGTQYF.

The rearrangement uses TRBV5-1 and TRBJ1-2; D gene uncertain. V was cut by 3 bases and J by 3 bases, with 18 bases left in between. Germline lookup yields CDR1 SGHRS and CDR2 YFSETQ. CDR3 length equals 16 residues. The CDR3 is CASSSNRGKEHYGYTF. The DNA of the CDR3 is TGCGCCAGCAGCTCCAACCGGGGAAAGGAACACTATGGCTACACCTTC.

The chain links TRBV9 to TRBJ1-6; D is perhaps TRBD1 (6 bases). The V gene's germline CDR1 is SGDLS and CDR2 YYNGEE. Trimming stripped 3 bases from V and 9 bases from J, with 16 bases between. This CDR3 contains 15 residues. Here the CDR3 reads CASSASDSLLSPLHF. CDR3 in DNA: TGTGCCAGCAGCGCCTCGGACAGTCTCCTTTCACCCCTCCACTTT.

The V and J genes are TRBV6-5 and TRBJ2-1; D might be TRBD2 (6 bases). Trimming pared 7 bases from V and 3 bases from J, leaving 13 bases between. The CDR3 is made up of 14 amino acids. Germline-derived CDR1 and CDR2 are MNHEY and SVGAGI. This CDR3 reads CASMGLANYNEQFF. The CDR3, as DNA: TGTGCCAGCATGGGGCTAGCGAACTACAATGAGCAGTTCTTC.

The V and J genes are TRBV9 and TRBJ2-3, with 10 positions matching TRBD2. This CDR3 comprises 16 residues. CDR1 is SGDLS, CDR2 YYNGEE, per germline. V was pared by 2 bases and J by 1 base, with 4 bases of the junction left unmatched. This CDR3 is CASSVPTSGGTDTQYF. The CDR3, as DNA: TGTGCCAGCAGCGTCCCCACTAGCGGGGGCACAGATACGCAGTATTTT.

This chain connects TRBV5-4 to TRBJ2-7, with D possibly TRBD1 on 6 matching bases. CDR1 is SGHNT and CDR2 is YYREEE in the germline V gene (reference sequence). V lost 4 bases and J 4 bases, leaving 15 bases between the germline ends. This CDR3 region has 14 residues. The CDR3 here is CASSPTNTGYEQYF. CDR3 DNA: TGTGCCAGCAGCCCCACAAACACAGGGTACGAGCAGTACTTC. Together with reference TRBV5-4 and TRBJ2-7, the CDR3 gives the full variable domain: ETGVTQSPTHLIKTRGQQVTLRCSSQSGHNTVSWYQQALGQGPQFIFQYYREEENGRGNFPPRFSGLQFPNYSSELNVNALELDDSALYLCASSPTNTGYEQYFGPGTRLTVT.

This clone has only a few counts. The chain couples TRBV28 to TRBJ2-2, with TRBD1 as a possible D gene (7 bases). This CDR3 spans 19 amino acids. The V gene's germline CDR1 is MDHEN and CDR2 SYDVKM. Trimming took 3 bases from V and 0 from J, leaving 20 bases between them. Here the CDR3 reads CASSFGGIGTDPNTGELFF. The CDR3 bases are TGTGCCAGCAGTTTCGGGGGTATAGGGACAGACCCGAACACCGGGGAGCTGTTTTTT.

CDR3 bases: TGTGCCAGCAGTTTGTTCTTCAGACCACAGGGGGCCCATGAGCAGTTCTTC. Protein: CASSLFFRPQGAHEQFF. V is TRBV28 and J is TRBJ2-1; 9 nucleotides agree with TRBD1. Germline V gives CDR1 MDHEN, CDR2 SYDVKM. V shed 3 bases, J shed 8 bases, and the junction held 14 bases outside the gene matches. The CDR3 is made up of 17 amino acids.

The J gene is TRBJ2-5, the V gene TRBV7-8, with 8 positions matching TRBD1. Judging by the DNA end, TRBJ2-7 fits better; the J call may be wrong. Germline V lookup: CDR1 SGHVS, CDR2 FQNEAQ. The CDR3 covers 14 residues. The CDR3 bases are TGTGCCAGCAGCTGGGACAGGAGCTCCTACGAGCAGTACTTC. Residues: CASSWDRSSYEQYF.

This clone was seen just once. This sequence joins TRBV7-2 and TRBJ1-2; D not resolved. The V end lost 6 bases, the J end lost 8 bases, and 13 bases lay between the germline ends. Germline loops: CDR1 SGHTA, CDR2 FQGNSA. The CDR3 covers 12 residues. CDR3 in amino acids: CASSFGSGGYTF. For the CDR3, the DNA is TGTGCCAGCAGTTTCGGGAGTGGGGGCTACACCTTC.